These T cell receptor beta chains were read from a single sample in a study of T cell responses to AZD1222 COVID-19 vaccine. Libraries were prepared by immunoSEQ multiplex PCR; TCRdb keeps only in-frame clonotypes and omits some of them. The profile shows some 140,000 clones, 93% of them singletons. The sample was peripheral blood, taken on day 0 of AZD1222 vaccination. The receptors come from an adult in good health. CDR3s include the opening cysteine and the closing phenylalanine or tryptophan. D genes are given only for firm matches. The size entry is marked missing in some rows and otherwise reads once, few, many or a size class.

D gene	clone size	V gene	J gene	CDR3 protein	CDR3 DNA
.	.	TRBV2	TRBJ2-7	CASIRQLGEQYF	TGTGCCAGCATTCGACAGCTAGGCGAGCAGTACTTC
.	.	TRBV29-1	TRBJ2-1	CSVERLVNEQFF	TGCAGCGTTGAACGACTAGTCAATGAGCAGTTCTTC
TRBD1	.	TRBV27	TRBJ1-5	CASWTGNQPQHF	TGTGCCAGCTGGACAGGGAATCAGCCCCAGCATTTT
.	.	TRBV28	TRBJ1-1	CASSTGRRRAEAFF	TGTGCCAGCAGTACCGGAAGGAGACGGGCTGAAGCTTTCTTT
TRBD1	.	TRBV19	TRBJ2-7	CASSSSDRGAPFYEQYF	TGTGCCAGTAGTAGCTCCGACAGGGGCGCACCCTTCTACGAGCAGTACTTC
TRBD1	.	TRBV27	TRBJ1-2	CASSLGGQGIYGYTF	TGTGCCAGCAGTTTGGGGGGACAGGGCATCTATGGCTACACCTTC
.	.	TRBV5-1	TRBJ1-1	CASSGGRWTSLNTEAFF	TGCGCCAGCAGCGGGGGCCGCTGGACAAGCCTGAACACTGAAGCTTTCTTT
.	once	TRBV7-9	TRBJ1-4	CAIPSGNEKLFF	TGTGCCATCCCGTCGGGTAATGAAAAACTGTTTTTT
.	.	TRBV28	TRBJ1-1	CASSSPRSNTEAFF	TGTGCCAGCAGTTCCCCCCGGTCCAACACTGAAGCTTTCTTT
TRBD2	.	TRBV18	TRBJ2-7	CASSPGLADEQYF	TGTGCCAGCTCACCGGGACTAGCGGACGAGCAGTACTTC
.	.	TRBV7-2	TRBJ1-1	CASSDGRNTEAFF	TGTGCCAGCAGCGACGGACGAAACACTGAAGCTTTCTTT
.	.	TRBV5-5	TRBJ2-1	CASSSHRGSYNEQFF	TGTGCCAGCAGCTCCCATCGGGGATCCTACAATGAGCAGTTCTTC
.	.	TRBV2	TRBJ1-1	CASSDRENTEAFF	TGTGCCAGCAGTGACAGGGAGAACACTGAAGCTTTCTTT
TRBD1	.	TRBV7-2	TRBJ2-7	CASSLDRGREQYF	TGTGCCAGCAGCTTGGACAGGGGGAGGGAGCAGTACTTC
.	.	TRBV30	TRBJ2-3	CAWSVGGTGDTQYF	TGTGCCTGGAGTGTTGGCGGGACGGGAGATACGCAGTATTTT
.	.	TRBV3-1/TRBV3-2	TRBJ1-3	CASSRTGSGGNTIYF	TGTGCCAGCAGCCGAACAGGGTCGGGTGGAAACACCATATATTTT
.	once	TRBV14	TRBJ2-7	CASSQDSFSVFTQQYF	TGTGCCAGCAGCCAAGACTCTTTTTCCGTCTTCACCCAGCAGTACTTC
TRBD2	.	TRBV20-1	TRBJ2-3	CSASRGLAGDTQYF	TGCAGTGCTAGTCGGGGACTAGCCGGAGATACGCAGTATTTT
.	once	TRBV10-2	TRBJ2-3	CASSFVDTQYF	TGCGCCAGCAGTTTTGTGGATACGCAGTATTTT
.	.	TRBV12-3/TRBV12-4	TRBJ1-1	CASSAQGEAFF	TGTGCCAGCAGTGCTCAGGGAGAAGCTTTCTTT
.	.	TRBV28	TRBJ1-5	CASSFSDYSNQPQHF	TGTGCCAGCAGTTTCAGTGACTATAGCAATCAGCCCCAGCATTTT
.	.	TRBV5-4	TRBJ1-3	CASSQDTSSGNTIYF	TGTGCCAGCAGTCAAGACACCAGCTCTGGAAACACCATATATTTT
TRBD2	.	TRBV7-7	TRBJ2-1	CASSKSGSSYNEQFF	TGTGCTAGCAGCAAAAGCGGGAGCTCCTACAATGAGCAGTTCTTC
.	.	TRBV3-1/TRBV3-2	TRBJ1-3	CASSPDSSGNTIYF	TGTGCCAGCAGCCCTGACTCCTCTGGAAACACCATATATTTT
.	.	TRBV11-2	TRBJ1-4	CASRPSGAEQKLFF	TGTGCCAGCAGGCCGAGTGGGGCAGAACAAAAACTGTTTTTT
.	.	TRBV27	TRBJ1-1	CASSLGGGVTEAFF	TGTGCCAGCAGTTTGGGCGGAGGGGTAACTGAAGCTTTCTTT
.	once	TRBV28	TRBJ1-4	CASRPGAEKLFF	TGTGCCAGCAGGCCCGGGGCGGAAAAACTGTTTTTT
TRBD1	.	TRBV5-8	TRBJ1-1	CASSLGTGTTEAFF	TGTGCCAGCAGCTTAGGGACAGGGACTACTGAAGCTTTCTTT
.	.	TRBV12-3/TRBV12-4	TRBJ1-2	CASIYRANYGYTF	TGTGCCAGCATCTACAGAGCTAACTATGGCTACACCTTC
.	.	TRBV30	TRBJ2-7	CAWSVEGPYEQYF	TGTGCCTGGAGTGTTGAGGGACCCTACGAGCAGTACTTC
.	.	TRBV27	TRBJ1-1	CASSRGTEAFF	TGTGCCAGCAGTAGGGGGACTGAAGCTTTCTTT
TRBD2	.	TRBV5-1	TRBJ2-5	CASSLTSGGSGTQYF	TGCGCCAGCAGCCTGACTAGCGGGGGGAGTGGGACCCAGTACTTC
.	.	TRBV6-5	TRBJ2-7	CASSSPLAAAGEQYF	TGTGCCAGCAGTTCCCCACTGGCGGCGGCGGGCGAGCAGTACTTC
TRBD2	.	TRBV24-1	TRBJ2-5	CATSEGTSGRQETQYF	TGTGCCACCAGTGAGGGGACTAGCGGCCGCCAAGAGACCCAGTACTTC
.	.	TRBV30	TRBJ1-2	CAWSRTNYGYTF	TGTGCCTGGAGTCGCACTAACTATGGCTACACCTTC
TRBD1	.	TRBV9	TRBJ1-2	CASSVATGTGHGYTF	TGTGCCAGCAGCGTAGCCACTGGGACAGGGCATGGCTACACCTTC
.	.	TRBV14	TRBJ1-3	CASSLGRVSGNTIYF	TGTGCCAGCAGCCTAGGAAGAGTGTCGGGAAACACCATATATTTT
.	.	TRBV28	TRBJ1-2	CASSLLYGPCTF	TGTGCCAGCAGTTTACTATACGGGCCCTGCACCTTC
TRBD2	.	TRBV9	TRBJ2-1	CASSVAGVAGGWNEQFF	TGTGCCAGCAGCGTAGCTGGGGTAGCGGGAGGGTGGAATGAGCAGTTCTTC
TRBD2	.	TRBV5-1	TRBJ2-7	CASSEGTTYEQYF	TGCGCCAGCAGCGAGGGGACTACCTACGAGCAGTACTTC
TRBD1	.	TRBV29-1	TRBJ1-2	CSVGTTGIFSYGYTF	TGCAGCGTTGGCACGACAGGGATTTTTAGTTATGGCTACACCTTC
TRBD1	.	TRBV12-3/TRBV12-4	TRBJ2-1	CASSRDRGHEQFF	TGTGCCAGCAGCCGGGACAGGGGGCACGAGCAGTTCTTC
.	.	TRBV3-1/TRBV3-2	TRBJ1-2	CASSQDRGRWGYTF	TGTGCCAGCAGCCAAGATAGGGGTAGATGGGGCTACACCTTC
.	.	TRBV30	TRBJ1-6	CAWSLLTANSPLHF	TGTGCCTGGAGCCTTTTAACAGCCAATTCACCCCTCCACTTT
.	.	TRBV9	TRBJ1-2	CASSPTTSSGGYTF	TGTGCCAGCAGCCCGACGACTTCTTCCGGCGGCTACACCTTC
.	.	TRBV6-5	TRBJ1-5	CASSYSLIQPQHF	TGTGCCAGCAGTTACTCTCTTATCCAGCCCCAGCATTTT
.	.	TRBV28	TRBJ2-1	CASTPRRSYNEQFF	TGTGCCAGCACCCCCAGGCGCTCCTACAATGAGCAGTTCTTC
TRBD1	.	TRBV12-3/TRBV12-4	TRBJ1-2	CASSRTGFSYTF	TGTGCCAGCAGCCGGACAGGGTTCAGCTACACCTTC
TRBD2	once	TRBV28	TRBJ2-2	CASSRSGTRLNTGELFF	TGTGCCAGCAGCCGATCTGGGACTAGACTGAACACCGGGGAGCTGTTTTTT
TRBD2	.	TRBV9	TRBJ2-6	CASSVGSGDSGANVLTF	TGTGCCAGCAGCGTAGGTAGCGGGGACTCTGGGGCCAACGTCCTGACTTTC
TRBD2	.	TRBV27	TRBJ2-1	CASSLFRLAVYSPYNEQFF	TGTGCCAGCAGTTTATTCCGACTAGCCGTTTACTCTCCTTACAATGAGCAGTTCTTC
.	.	TRBV19	TRBJ1-2	CASSMGGSPNYGYTF	TGTGCCAGTAGTATGGGGGGGTCGCCCAACTATGGCTACACCTTC
TRBD1	.	TRBV4-3	TRBJ2-7	CASSQGTGIYEQYF	TGCGCCAGCAGCCAGGGGACAGGGATCTACGAGCAGTACTTC
.	.	TRBV5-4	TRBJ1-5	CASSLRDSCF	TGTGCCAGCAGCTTACGGGACTCTTGTTTT